Many counts were recorded for the clone carrying this TCR beta chain. What it recognizes is unknown. This sample is drawn from a study of T cell repertoires in cytomegalovirus infection. Study as a whole: Newly reported HLA-C-restricted and thoroughly characterized HLA-B-restricted CMV epitopes were employed. Public TCR beta signatures marked donors with CMV infection and the matching HLA. Study outcomes and limitations: Carriers of CMV plus the relevant HLA were identified by cumulative public TCR beta family frequency.

TCRdb processed the reads anew with MiXCR; each CDR3 protein has one entry. This table holds about 900,000 distinct CDR3 sequences, around 32% found once. Germline CDR1 is SGHTA and CDR2 is FQGNSA. This CDR3 spans 15 amino acids. Trimming stripped 0 bases from V and 3 bases from J, with 9 bases between. The genes are TRBV7-2 and TRBJ2-1, with D possibly matching TRBD1 (5 bases). The sequencing used cultured CD8+ T cells from PBMCs, collected from culture after CMV antigen stimulation. This TCR came from a human donor in good health (CMV status not recorded). Some clones in this sample may be carry-over from other donors' samples. This CDR3 reads CASSLAGERYNEQFF. The CDR3 DNA reads TGTGCCAGCAGCTTAGCAGGGGAACGCTACAATGAGCAGTTCTTC. Complete variable domain (other parts from reference TRBV7-2 and TRBJ2-1): GAGVSQSPSNKVTEKGKDVELRCDPISGHTALYWYRQSLGQGLEFLIYFQGNSAPDKSGLPSDRFSAERTGGSVSTLTIQRTQQEDSAVYLCASSLAGERYNEQFFGPGTRLTVL.